Following are 8 T cell receptor beta chains from one sample sequenced in a study of blood T cell repertoires in COVID-19. TCRdb's copy holds only in-frame clones and misses some; the assay was immunoSEQ multiplex PCR. The top ten clones hold 10% to 15% of a sample with about 150,000 clones, approximately 80% of them seen once. The sequenced sample was peripheral blood. These receptors came from a man in his fifties or sixties with active or convalescent COVID-19.

The chain couples TRBV27 to TRBJ1-3, with 7 bases aligning to TRBD1. This CDR3 is 14 amino acids long. J lost 2 bases, V lost 5 bases, and 3 bases had no gene match. The germline V gene has CDR1 MNHEY and CDR2 SMNVEV (reference sequence). CDR3 sequence: CASSPGTAGNTIYF. In DNA form, the CDR3 reads TGTGCCAGCAGTCCCGGGACAGCTGGAAACACCATATATTTT.

This clone was picked up a small number of times. This sequence joins TRBV14 and TRBJ2-1, with D perhaps TRBD2 (6 bases). Looked up from germline, CDR1 is SGHDN and CDR2 is FVKESK. The V and J ends lost 4 bases and 7 bases respectively, with 17 bases between them. CDR3 length: 15 amino acids. In nucleotides, the CDR3 is TGTGCCAGCAGCCGTGGCGGGAATTTCAATAATGAGCAGTTCTTC. Translating it yields CASSRGGNFNNEQFF.

This chain joins TRBV3-1 (or the pseudogene TRBV3-2) and TRBJ2-1, with D possibly matching TRBD2 (7 bases). Per germline, CDR1 LGHDT and CDR2 YNNKEL (reference sequence). Trimming took 4 bases from V and 8 from J, leaving 15 bases between them. This CDR3 has 14 residues. CDR3: CASSPSGGGHEQFF. DNA for the CDR3: TGTGCCAGCAGCCCTAGCGGAGGGGGGCATGAGCAGTTCTTC.

The chain combines TRBV5-5 with TRBJ2-5; D might be TRBD2 (5 bases). The CDR3 runs to 15 residues. Germline CDR1 SGHKS, CDR2 YYEKEE (reference sequence). V lost 1 base and J lost 5, with 15 bases in between. The CDR3 DNA reads TGTGCCAGCAGCTTGACCGGTATAGCGAGGGAGACCCAGTACTTC. Amino acids: CASSLTGIARETQYF. Full variable domain (remainder filled in from reference TRBV5-5 and TRBJ2-5): DAGVTQSPTHLIKTRGQQVTLRCSPISGHKSVSWYQQVLGQGPQFIFQYYEKEERGRGNFPDRFSARQFPNYSSELNVNALLLGDSALYLCASSLTGIARETQYFGPGTRLLVL.

The chain combines TRBV3-1 (or the pseudogene TRBV3-2) with TRBJ1-1; perhaps TRBD1 as D (5 bases). The germline V and J ends were trimmed by 4 bases and 6 bases, with 15 bases remaining between them. The CDR3 contains 14 residues. CDR1 LGHDT and CDR2 YNNKEL come from the germline V gene (reference sequence). CDR3 bases: TGTGCCAGCAGCCCCGACGGGACGGGGGCTGAAGCTTTCTTT. Its translation: CASSPDGTGAEAFF.

The CDR3 here is CASSQAGFHNSPLHF. DNA of the CDR3: TGTGCCAGCAGCCAGGCAGGGTTCCATAATTCACCCCTCCACTTT. The J gene is TRBJ1-6, the V gene TRBV11-3, with TRBD1 as a possible D gene (5 bases). Germline values: CDR1 SGHNT, CDR2 YENEEA. V was clipped by 5 bases and J by 5 bases, with 13 bases between them. The CDR3 totals 15 residues.

This chain uses TRBV7-8 with TRBJ1-5, with D tentatively TRBD1 (6 bases). Germline assignment: CDR1 SGHVS and CDR2 FQNEAQ. The ends were cut back, 1 base at V and 0 bases at J, with 16 bases in the middle. This CDR3 contains 18 residues. The CDR3 DNA follows: TGTGCCAGCAGCTTAGTGGCGGGGGGCGGAGATAGCAATCAGCCCCAGCATTTT. As protein: CASSLVAGGGDSNQPQHF. The variable domain in full, with the rest retrieved from reference TRBV7-8 and TRBJ1-5, is GAGVSQSPRYKVAKRGQDVALRCDPISGHVSLFWYQQALGQGPEFLTYFQNEAQLDKSGLPSDRFFAERPEGSVSTLKIQRTQQEDSAVYLCASSLVAGGGDSNQPQHFGDGTRLSIL.

The V call is TRBV6-2 or TRBV6-3, the J call TRBJ1-2; D uncertain. The V gene's germline CDR1 is MNHEY and CDR2 SVGEGT. V was trimmed by 4 bases and J by 5 bases, leaving 11 bases between them. The CDR3 spans 13 residues. In DNA, the CDR3 is TGTGCCAGCAGTTCCACCGCGGCTTATGGCTACACCTTC. As protein: CASSSTAAYGYTF.